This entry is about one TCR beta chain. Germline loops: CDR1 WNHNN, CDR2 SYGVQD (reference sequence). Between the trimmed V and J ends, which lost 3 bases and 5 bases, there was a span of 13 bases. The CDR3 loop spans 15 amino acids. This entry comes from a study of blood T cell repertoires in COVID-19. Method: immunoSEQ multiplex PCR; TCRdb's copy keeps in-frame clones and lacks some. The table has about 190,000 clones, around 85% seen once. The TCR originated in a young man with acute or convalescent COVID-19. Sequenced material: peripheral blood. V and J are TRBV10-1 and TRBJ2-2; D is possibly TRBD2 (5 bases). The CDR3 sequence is CASSDVNPGTGELFF. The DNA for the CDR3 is TGCGCCAGCAGTGATGTTAATCCGGGGACCGGGGAGCTGTTTTTT.